This T cell receptor beta chain was retrieved from a study of cytomegalovirus exposure and HLA in healthy donors. Findings and caveats of the study: Most TCR sequences proved rare, with some public TCRs found in many donors. Later examination showed HLA-associated TCR beta chains had greater clonal expansion than equally common others. In a later analysis, about 17,000 TCR beta sequences were associated with HLA alleles at 0.05 false discovery rate.

The CDR3 length is 15 residues. Germline V lookup: CDR1 KGHSH, CDR2 LQKENI. PCR employed 60 Vbeta and 13 Jbeta primers. Assay: immunoSEQ multiplex PCR; the TCRdb copy retains only in-frame clones and omits some. The table shows 65,000 to 95,000 clones, with over 75% occurring only once. Turning to this clone: Its cognate antigen is unknown. The junction shows a germline mismatch at one end, possibly a read error.

The origin of this receptor is a man aged 50-59 years in good health and CMV-seronegative. The chain combines TRBV18 with TRBJ2-7; TRBD2 might be the D (5 bases). Material: PBMCs. The CDR3 reads CASSPGRVQSSEQYF. CDR3 bases: TGTGCCAGCTCGCCCGGGCGGGTGCAGTCCTCCGAGCAGTACTTC.